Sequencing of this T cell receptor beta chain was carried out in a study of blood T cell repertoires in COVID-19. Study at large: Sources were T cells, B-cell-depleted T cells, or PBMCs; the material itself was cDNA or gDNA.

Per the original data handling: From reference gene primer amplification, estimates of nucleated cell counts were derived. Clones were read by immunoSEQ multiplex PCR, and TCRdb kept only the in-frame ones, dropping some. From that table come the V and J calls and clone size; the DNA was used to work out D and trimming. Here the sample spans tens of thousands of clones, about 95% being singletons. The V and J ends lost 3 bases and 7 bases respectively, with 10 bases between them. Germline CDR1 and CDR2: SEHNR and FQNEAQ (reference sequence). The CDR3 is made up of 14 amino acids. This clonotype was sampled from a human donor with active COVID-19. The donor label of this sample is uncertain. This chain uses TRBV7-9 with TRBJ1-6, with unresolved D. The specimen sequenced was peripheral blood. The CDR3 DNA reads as TGTGCCAGCAGCTTTGAACGGTCCAATTCACCCCTCCACTTT. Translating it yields CASSFERSNSPLHF.